The present T cell receptor beta chain was sequenced within a study of radiation and T cells in renal cell carcinoma. Study in general: Nephrectomy followed 15 Gy stereotactic body radiation by 4 weeks. Study-level results: Without pretreatment biopsies, baseline tumor clonotype presence was undetermined.

Comments on this clone: Its antigen is undetermined.

Time point noted: blood 2 weeks post-SBRT. Treatment described: 15 Gy SBRT to primary tumor, nephrectomy 4 weeks later. Blood was sampled at baseline, 2 weeks and 4 weeks after SBRT. This renal cell carcinoma was of the clear cell type. The CDR3 has 15 amino acids. The germline V gene has CDR1 MNHEY and CDR2 SVGAGI. V lost 5 bases and J 0 bases, leaving 11 bases between the germline ends. This table comes from immunoSEQ multiplex PCR, and its TCRdb copy is limited to in-frame clones, with some not included. The data hold some 75,000 clones, with about 80% observed a single time. This chain links TRBV6-5 with TRBJ1-3; a possible D gene is TRBD1 (5 bases). The receptor was isolated from a man between 60 and 75 years old with renal cell carcinoma. Sample: blood, taken from a patient whose treatment included radiotherapy and nephrectomy. Here the CDR3 reads CASSRDRTSGNTIYF. Here the CDR3 DNA reads TGTGCCAGCAGTCGGGACCGCACCTCTGGAAACACCATATATTTT.